Following are 22 T cell receptor beta chains from one sample sequenced in a study of blood T cell repertoires in COVID-19. Assay used: immunoSEQ multiplex PCR; TCRdb lists only in-frame clones, some missing. Seen here are about 150,000 clones, around 79% observed once, and the top ten hold roughly 1.8%. Sample: peripheral blood. Receptors were obtained from an older man with acute or convalescent COVID-19.

This clone was seen once. The chain has TRBV12-3 or TRBV12-4 and TRBJ1-1; 8 bases are a match to TRBD1. The CDR3 is 13 residues long. V gave up 5 bases and J gave up 3 bases; unmatched junction bases: 2. CDR3 sequence: CASSPQGDTEAFF. The CDR3 DNA follows: TGTGCCAGCAGTCCACAGGGGGACACTGAAGCTTTCTTT.

V and J are TRBV9 and TRBJ2-1, with 14 bases that match TRBD2. The length of the CDR3 is 16 residues. J gave up 9 bases and V 0 bases, and 5 bases lay outside the gene matches. CDR1 SGDLS and CDR2 YYNGEE come from the germline V gene. In nucleotides, the CDR3 is TGTGCCAGCAGCGTAGGAGGGACTAGCGGGGGCCTTGAGCAGTTCTTC. This translates into CASSVGGTSGGLEQFF.

This sequence joins TRBV18 and TRBJ1-3, with D tentatively TRBD1 (5 bases). With 2 bases removed from V and 3 bases from J, the gap between germline ends came to 5 bases. Germline V gene lookup returns CDR1 KGHSH and CDR2 LQKENI. CDR3 length: 13 residues. The CDR3 here is CASSPDSGNTIYF. CDR3 nucleotide sequence: TGTGCCAGCTCACCAGACAGTGGAAACACCATATATTTT.

This clone was seen more than once but under ten times. This sequence joins TRBV4-3 and TRBJ1-1; D gene uncertain. Trimming removed 0 bases from V and 3 bases from J, with 14 bases in between. The CDR3 covers 16 residues. Germline CDR1 and CDR2: LGHNA and YSLEER. This chain's CDR3 is CASSQDTARRDTEAFF. The CDR3 DNA sequence: TGCGCCAGCAGCCAAGATACGGCCCGGAGGGACACTGAAGCTTTCTTT.

The chain combines TRBV6-1 with TRBJ2-1; tentative D call: TRBD2 (5 bases). There are 15 residues in the CDR3. Germline values: CDR1 MNHNS, CDR2 SASEGT. V lost 0 bases, J lost 0 bases, and 6 bases lay in between. CDR3 in amino acids: CASSEAGSSYNEQFF. The CDR3 nucleotides read TGTGCCAGCAGTGAAGCGGGGAGCTCCTACAATGAGCAGTTCTTC.

With respect to this clone: A much larger clone differs by one base, so this may be a read error. The same CDR3 can be traced to other DNA sequences in this sample. DNA of the CDR3: TGTGCCAGCAGCTTCGGGGGTTCTGGAAACACCATATATTTT. Protein product: CASSFGGSGNTIYF. The chain couples TRBV7-9 to TRBJ1-3; D perhaps matches TRBD1 (5 bases). Germline CDR1 and CDR2: SEHNR and FQNEAQ (reference sequence). With 3 bases removed from V and 1 base from J, the gap between germline ends came to 7 bases. The CDR3 is made up of 14 amino acids.

The CDR3 loop is CASSPHNQPQHF. CDR3 DNA sequence: TGTGCCAGCAGTCCACACAATCAGCCCCAGCATTTT. The rearrangement links TRBV27 to TRBJ1-5; D uncertain. The germline CDR1 and CDR2 sequences are MNHEY and SMNVEV (reference sequence). V shed 5 bases and J shed 3 bases, with 5 bases lying between them. CDR3 length equals 12 residues.

J is TRBJ1-2 and V is TRBV11-2, with D possibly TRBD1 on 6 matching bases. This CDR3 comprises 13 residues. Germline CDR1 reads SGHAT; CDR2 reads FQNNGV. V lost 5 bases and J lost 8, with 15 bases in between. The CDR3 reads CASSPTGLVGYTF. CDR3 nucleotide sequence: TGTGCCAGCAGCCCTACAGGGCTCGTCGGCTACACCTTC.

This clone was recorded a few times. This sample includes further DNA sequences coding for the same CDR3. The V gene is TRBV7-2, the J gene TRBJ2-5; 8 nucleotides agree with TRBD2. The germline gives CDR1 SGHTA, CDR2 FQGNSA. After removal of 3 bases from V and 4 bases from J, the junction contained 1 base not matched to a gene. This CDR3 comprises 13 residues. Here the CDR3 DNA reads TGTGCCAGCAGCTTGAGCGGGGGAGAGACCCAGTACTTC. Translating gives CASSLSGGETQYF.

This chain joins TRBV6-2 or TRBV6-3 and TRBJ2-6; D possibly corresponds to TRBD1 (6 bases). Germline lookup yields CDR1 MNHEY and CDR2 SVGEGT. V was clipped by 0 bases and J by 5 bases, with 8 bases between them. CDR3 size: 15 residues. The CDR3 DNA reads TGTGCCAGCAGTTACTCCCAGGGGCGGGCCAACGTCCTGACTTTC. It codes for CASSYSQGRANVLTF.

The chain links TRBV10-3 to TRBJ1-5; D unclear. V lost 6 bases to trimming and J lost 3 bases, with 12 bases between them. CDR1 and CDR2 (germline): ENHRY, SYGVKD. The CDR3 is 14 residues long. The DNA of the CDR3 is TGTGCCATCAGCGTCGCGGGAGACAATCAGCCCCAGCATTTT. Translating gives CAISVAGDNQPQHF.

The rearrangement joins TRBV24-1 to TRBJ2-3; D possibly corresponds to TRBD1 (5 bases). Trimming took off 5 bases at V and 6 bases at J, with 11 bases between the two ends. The CDR3 is made up of 13 amino acids. Germline CDR1 and CDR2: KGHDR and SFDVKD. CDR3 in amino acids: CATSVQGADTQYF. The CDR3 DNA follows: TGTGCCACCAGTGTTCAGGGCGCCGATACGCAGTATTTT.

The table lists this clone with a count of one. The chain links TRBV7-9 to TRBJ1-1; D remains unclear. V lost 5 bases and J lost 4, with 20 bases in between. Looked up from germline, CDR1 is SEHNR and CDR2 is FQNEAQ (reference sequence). This CDR3 is built from 16 residues. Here the CDR3 reads CASSPYLTVAGTEAFF. The DNA for the CDR3 is TGTGCCAGCAGCCCCTACCTCACAGTTGCGGGCACTGAAGCTTTCTTT.

The chain combines TRBV7-2 with TRBJ2-1; D might be TRBD1 (6 bases). Per germline, CDR1 SGHTA and CDR2 FQGNSA. V was pared by 6 bases and J by 6 bases, with 18 bases between. The CDR3 consists of 15 residues. CDR3 protein: CASSQKRTVSNEQFF. The CDR3 bases are TGTGCCAGCAGTCAAAAACGGACAGTATCCAATGAGCAGTTCTTC.

The V call is TRBV5-5, the J call TRBJ1-4; 9 bases map to TRBD1. V gave up 2 bases and J gave up 3 bases; unmatched junction bases: 8. Looked up from germline, CDR1 is SGHKS and CDR2 is YYEKEE (reference sequence). The CDR3 consists of 17 residues. Here the CDR3 DNA reads TGTGCCAGCAGCTTCGGGACAGGGAGGCTTCCTAATGAAAAACTGTTTTTT. It translates to CASSFGTGRLPNEKLFF.

This clone was recorded only once. The chain is built from TRBV2 and TRBJ2-5; D is perhaps TRBD2 (6 bases). The CDR3 contains 14 residues. Germline V gene sequence: CDR1 SNHLY, CDR2 FYNNEI. V lost 8 bases, J lost 7 bases, and 20 bases lay in between. The CDR3 DNA reads TGTGCCAGCGGCCTGACTAGTGATAATTGGACCCAGTACTTC. Its protein product is CASGLTSDNWTQYF.

This chain links TRBV2 with TRBJ1-2; 9 nucleotides align to TRBD1. Germline lookup yields CDR1 SNHLY and CDR2 FYNNEI. The CDR3 length is 17 residues. V was clipped by 6 bases and J by 4 bases; unmatched bases: 15. The CDR3 DNA reads as TGTGCCAGCAGGGCCGGGGACAGGGTAGTGGGGATCTATGGCTACACCTTC. Translating gives CASRAGDRVVGIYGYTF.

The chain recombines TRBV19 with TRBJ2-7; 9 bases are a match to TRBD1. Germline CDR1 is LNHDA and CDR2 is SQIVND (reference sequence). V was clipped by 6 bases and J by 1 base; unmatched bases: 7. This CDR3 has 15 residues. In DNA form, the CDR3 reads TGTGCCAGTAGCTCGACCGGGACAGGGTCCTACGAGCAGTACTTC. Encoded protein: CASSSTGTGSYEQYF.

V usage is TRBV7-2 and J usage is TRBJ1-6; D is unresolved. Trimming stripped 5 bases from V and 0 bases from J, with 11 bases between. Germline V lookup: CDR1 SGHTA, CDR2 FQGNSA. The CDR3 has 16 residues. CDR3 sequence reads: CASSRNRGSYNSPLHF. The CDR3 DNA is TGTGCCAGCAGCCGCAACCGGGGCTCCTATAATTCACCCCTCCACTTT.

The chain links TRBV30 to TRBJ1-1; 9 nucleotides match TRBD1. Trimming took 1 base from V and 4 from J; bases not matched to a gene: 1. The CDR3 has 13 residues. Germline V lookup: CDR1 GTSNPN, CDR2 SVGIG (reference sequence). The CDR3 spells CAWSGQGGTEAFF. CDR3 DNA sequence: TGTGCCTGGAGTGGACAGGGGGGCACTGAAGCTTTCTTT. Full variable domain (rest looked up from reference TRBV30 and TRBJ1-1): SQTIHQWPATLVQPVGSPLSLECTVEGTSNPNLYWYRQAAGRGLQLLFYSVGIGQISSEVPQNLSASRPQDRQFILSSKKLLLSDSGFYLCAWSGQGGTEAFFGQGTRLTVV.

This clone was seen more than once but under ten times. This chain uses TRBV5-1 with TRBJ2-1; TRBD2 aligns across 11 bases. Germline-derived CDR1 and CDR2 are SGHRS and YFSETQ. V shed 4 bases, J shed 5 bases, and the junction held 8 bases outside the gene matches. The CDR3 length is 16 residues. As DNA, the CDR3 is TGCGCCAGCAGCGGAGGGGGGACTAGCGGCAACAATGAGCAGTTCTTC. This sequence encodes CASSGGGTSGNNEQFF.

This clone was detected only once. The genes are TRBV28 and TRBJ1-5, with D possibly TRBD1 on 5 matching bases. CDR3 size: 13 residues. CDR1 MDHEN and CDR2 SYDVKM come from the germline V gene. V was clipped by 7 bases and J by 4 bases, with 11 bases between them. CDR3 sequence: CASTDGGNQPQHF. The CDR3, as DNA: TGTGCCAGCACCGACGGGGGGAATCAGCCCCAGCATTTT.